This paragraph covers one T cell receptor beta chain sequence. This clonotype has only a few counts. What this receptor recognizes is not known. No base qualities exist here, and no much larger clone lies one base off it. Library construction relied on PCR. The sample was run on an Illumina HiSeq 2500. Molecular barcoding was employed in the preparation of TCR libraries, with unique molecular identifiers being used to normalize TCRbeta repertoire quantification. TCRdb passed the public sequencing reads through fastp at Q25 and MiXCR, retaining productive beta sequences. Each entry is one CDR3 protein sequence, shown with its most common DNA and genes. Across this sample there are fewer than 500,000 distinct CDR3 sequences, with about 45% seen only once. Of the sample, approximately 30% falls within the top ten clones. Including cysteine and phenylalanine, the CDR3 has 11 amino acids. The read is trimmed to its CDR3 DNA, 33 bases read in frame from base 1. CDR1 and CDR2, per the germline V gene, are SQVTM and ANQGSEA. V is clipped by 8 bases and J by 4 bases, and the sequence between their germline boundaries is 11 bases long.

These data originate in a study of T-cell reconstitution after alpha-beta-depleted transplantation in children (dated by TCRdb to 2015 to 2016). With respect to the entire study: Using TCR repertoire profiling, the study quantitatively followed how T-cell immune reconstitution unfolded in children after TCRalphabeta/CD19-depleted allogeneic hematopoietic cell transplantation.

What the treatment or condition label conveys for this sample: allogeneic hematopoietic cell transplantation with graft depleted of TCRalphabeta T cells and CD19 B cells. The transplant recipients were children given TCRalphabeta/CD19-depleted allogeneic hematopoietic cell grafts. The paper's findings and limits, for the study overall: The frequencies of hyperexpanded clones fell over the following months, and after one year, T-cell counts and TCRbeta diversity were mostly attributed to newly produced T cells. The apparently early alphabetaT-cell count recovery about two months after transplant was reportedly dependent on only several hundred rapidly expanded clones derived from non-depleted graft cells. The high TCRbeta diversity at day 60 in some patients was ascribed to recipient T cells and intrathymic progenitors that had survived conditioning.

The chain joins TRBV29-1 to TRBJ1-1, with the D gene not confidently named. The source material was PBMCs, sampled before TCRalphabeta/CD19-depleted stem cell transplant. This receptor was identified in a girl aged 2-15 years with aplastic anemia, due to receive a stem cell transplant. The DNA is TGCAGCTCTACGTCCGGCACTGAAGCTTTCTTT. Its translation reads: CSSTSGTEAFF.